The rows below give T cell receptor beta chains drawn from one sample of a study of vaccination effects on CD4 cells after COVID-19. Their antigens remain unidentified. Clones were sequenced by immunoSEQ multiplex PCR, and TCRdb holds only the in-frame ones, with some missing. Of about 35,000 clones in the sample, around 63% were seen once. Sequenced here: CD4+ T cells from PBMCs cultured without peptide, sampled before COVID-19 vaccination. The receptors originated from a human donor who received a COVID-19 vaccine. CDR3s include the opening cysteine and the closing phenylalanine or tryptophan. A D gene is named only where the DNA matches it firmly. Some rows have no size entry. The others give once, few or many, or a class for an expanded clone.

d_gene: -; v_gene: TRBV3-1/TRBV3-2; j_gene: TRBJ1-4; abundance: -; CDR3nt: -; CDR3aa: CASSQVGQGAIF
d_gene: TRBD1; v_gene: TRBV10-3; j_gene: TRBJ2-7; abundance: -; CDR3nt: TGTGCCATCAGTGAGTCGACAGGGTCAGCCGAGCAGTACTTC; CDR3aa: CAISESTGSAEQYF
d_gene: -; v_gene: TRBV2; j_gene: TRBJ1-2; abundance: few; CDR3nt: TGTGCCAGCAGTGTAGGAGAGCTCGATGGCTACACCTTC; CDR3aa: CASSVGELDGYTF
d_gene: -; v_gene: TRBV6-5; j_gene: TRBJ2-7; abundance: -; CDR3nt: TGTGCCAGCAGTTACCAGGACAAGAGCTGGCACGAGCAGTACTTC; CDR3aa: CASSYQDKSWHEQYF
d_gene: -; v_gene: TRBV27; j_gene: TRBJ1-1; abundance: once; CDR3nt: TGTGCCAGCAGTTCCCCCATAACCAAAATCACTGAAGCTTTCTTT; CDR3aa: CASSSPITKITEAFF
d_gene: -; v_gene: TRBV9; j_gene: TRBJ2-7; abundance: -; CDR3nt: TGTGCCAGCAGCGTAGAAGCGGGTAGCTCCTACGAGCAGTACTTC; CDR3aa: CASSVEAGSSYEQYF
d_gene: TRBD2; v_gene: TRBV9; j_gene: TRBJ2-7; abundance: -; CDR3nt: TGTGCCAGCAGCGTCAGCGGTCAAACCGGGACTAGTAATCAGTACTTC; CDR3aa: CASSVSGQTGTSNQYF
d_gene: TRBD1; v_gene: TRBV3-1/TRBV3-2; j_gene: TRBJ2-2; abundance: -; CDR3nt: TGTGCCAGCAGCCATTGGACAGGACCTGACACCGGGGAGCTGTTTTTT; CDR3aa: CASSHWTGPDTGELFF
d_gene: -; v_gene: TRBV6-1; j_gene: TRBJ1-2; abundance: -; CDR3nt: TGTGCCAGCAGTGAAGGGGGTAACTATGGCTACACCTTC; CDR3aa: CASSEGGNYGYTF
d_gene: TRBD2; v_gene: TRBV13; j_gene: TRBJ2-1; abundance: -; CDR3nt: TGTGCCAGCAGCCCGACAGGCCACTTTGCGGGAGGGTACAATGAGCAGTTCTTC; CDR3aa: CASSPTGHFAGGYNEQFF
d_gene: -; v_gene: TRBV11-2; j_gene: TRBJ2-1; abundance: -; CDR3nt: TGTGCCAGCAGCGTAGAGTGGAATGAGCAGTTCTTC; CDR3aa: CASSVEWNEQFF
d_gene: TRBD2; v_gene: TRBV5-1; j_gene: TRBJ2-1; abundance: -; CDR3nt: TGCGCCAGCAGCCGCGGGGCTAGCGGGGGGGTGGATGGTGAGCAGTTCTTC; CDR3aa: CASSRGASGGVDGEQFF
d_gene: TRBD1; v_gene: TRBV7-9; j_gene: TRBJ1-2; abundance: -; CDR3nt: TGTGCCAGCAGCCCAACCTCCATAATATCAACGGGACAGGCCTTCTACACCTTC; CDR3aa: CASSPTSIISTGQAFYTF
d_gene: -; v_gene: TRBV5-1; j_gene: TRBJ2-7; abundance: few; CDR3nt: TGCGCCAGCAGCTTAGAATCTACCTCCTACGAGCAGTACTTC; CDR3aa: CASSLESTSYEQYF
d_gene: -; v_gene: TRBV15; j_gene: TRBJ1-5; abundance: -; CDR3nt: TGTGCCACCAGCAGGGTGGGATATAGCAATCAGCCCCAGCATTTT; CDR3aa: CATSRVGYSNQPQHF
d_gene: -; v_gene: TRBV10-1; j_gene: TRBJ1-4; abundance: once; CDR3nt: TGCGCCAGCCGGGGGTCAACTAATGAAAAACTGTTTTTT; CDR3aa: CASRGSTNEKLFF
d_gene: TRBD2; v_gene: TRBV5-4; j_gene: TRBJ2-5; abundance: once; CDR3nt: TGTGCCAGCAGCTTCGCTAGCGGGGTCGGGGGGGAGACCCAGTACTTC; CDR3aa: CASSFASGVGGETQYF
d_gene: TRBD1; v_gene: TRBV5-1; j_gene: TRBJ2-5; abundance: -; CDR3nt: TGCGCCAGCAGCTGGGGGCCAGGGGGCGAAGGGGAGACCCAGTACTTC; CDR3aa: CASSWGPGGEGETQYF
d_gene: -; v_gene: TRBV28; j_gene: TRBJ2-7; abundance: -; CDR3nt: TGTGCCAGCTCAGATCCCTTCGGCAACTACGAGCAGTACTTC; CDR3aa: CASSDPFGNYEQYF
d_gene: TRBD2; v_gene: TRBV3-1/TRBV3-2; j_gene: TRBJ2-1; abundance: -; CDR3nt: TGTGCCAGCAGCCAAGTTCTCAGCGGGAGCTTCTACAATGAGCAGTTCTTC; CDR3aa: CASSQVLSGSFYNEQFF
d_gene: -; v_gene: TRBV4-1; j_gene: TRBJ2-1; abundance: medium-sized; CDR3nt: TGCGCCAGCAGCCAAGAAGGGGGGAAGGGTTGGGGCTCCTACAATGAGCAGTTCTTC; CDR3aa: CASSQEGGKGWGSYNEQFF
d_gene: TRBD2; v_gene: TRBV6-6; j_gene: TRBJ2-1; abundance: -; CDR3nt: TGTGCCAGCAGCATCGGGACTAGCGGGCACAATGAGCAGTTCTTC; CDR3aa: CASSIGTSGHNEQFF
d_gene: -; v_gene: TRBV12-3/TRBV12-4; j_gene: TRBJ2-7; abundance: once; CDR3nt: TGTGCCAGCAGTTTGACTTTCATCGAGCAGTACTTC; CDR3aa: CASSLTFIEQYF
d_gene: -; v_gene: TRBV2; j_gene: TRBJ2-5; abundance: -; CDR3nt: TGTGCCAGCAGTGAAGTTCCTAAAGAGACCCAGTACTTC; CDR3aa: CASSEVPKETQYF
d_gene: -; v_gene: TRBV4-1; j_gene: TRBJ1-1; abundance: few; CDR3nt: TGCGCCAGCAGCCAAGACCGACAGGCACCAGCTTTCTTT; CDR3aa: CASSQDRQAPAFF
d_gene: -; v_gene: TRBV6-4; j_gene: TRBJ1-2; abundance: -; CDR3nt: TGTGCCAGCAGTGACTCCGGGCCTCACTATGGCTACACCTTC; CDR3aa: CASSDSGPHYGYTF
d_gene: -; v_gene: TRBV3-1/TRBV3-2; j_gene: TRBJ1-5; abundance: -; CDR3nt: TGTGCCAGCAGCCAAGTTAAGACAGAGTGTCAGCCCCAGCATTTT; CDR3aa: CASSQVKTECQPQHF
d_gene: -; v_gene: TRBV6-5; j_gene: TRBJ1-1; abundance: few; CDR3nt: TGTGCCAGCAGTTACGGCCAGGGGCTGGCTGAAGCTTTCTTT; CDR3aa: CASSYGQGLAEAFF
d_gene: TRBD2; v_gene: TRBV14; j_gene: TRBJ2-1; abundance: -; CDR3nt: TGTGCCAGCAGCAACGGACTAGCGGGCTACAATGAGCAGTTCTTC; CDR3aa: CASSNGLAGYNEQFF
d_gene: TRBD2; v_gene: TRBV19; j_gene: TRBJ2-2; abundance: -; CDR3nt: TGTGCCAGTAGCCAAAACCCAGGAGGACTAGTTCCCGGGGAGCTGTTTTTT; CDR3aa: CASSQNPGGLVPGELFF
d_gene: TRBD2; v_gene: TRBV6-5; j_gene: TRBJ2-2; abundance: -; CDR3nt: TGTGCCAGCAGTTCTGGGACTAGCGGAAGGACCGGGGAGCTGTTTTTT; CDR3aa: CASSSGTSGRTGELFF
d_gene: TRBD2; v_gene: TRBV7-8; j_gene: TRBJ2-3; abundance: -; CDR3nt: TGTGCCAGCAGCTTCCCTGGGCTAGCGGGAGTAGATACGCAGTATTTT; CDR3aa: CASSFPGLAGVDTQYF
d_gene: -; v_gene: TRBV18; j_gene: TRBJ2-7; abundance: -; CDR3nt: TGTGCCAGCTCACACGGCTACGAGCAGTACTTC; CDR3aa: CASSHGYEQYF
d_gene: TRBD1; v_gene: TRBV20-1; j_gene: TRBJ1-6; abundance: -; CDR3nt: TGCAGTGCCAGTGCTTTGACAGGGGGAAGCTCCTATAATTCACCCCTCCACTTT; CDR3aa: CSASALTGGSSYNSPLHF
d_gene: TRBD2; v_gene: TRBV2; j_gene: TRBJ2-3; abundance: few; CDR3nt: TGTGCCAGCAGACGCGGGGGGCTAGGCACAGATACGCAGTATTTT; CDR3aa: CASRRGGLGTDTQYF
d_gene: TRBD1; v_gene: TRBV24-1; j_gene: TRBJ2-7; abundance: -; CDR3nt: TGTGCCACCAGTGATTCTCTACCGGGACAGGGGATCTACGAGCAGTACTTC; CDR3aa: CATSDSLPGQGIYEQYF
d_gene: -; v_gene: TRBV12-3/TRBV12-4; j_gene: TRBJ2-5; abundance: -; CDR3nt: TGTGCCAGCAAAAATGCATCACAGGTGACCCAGTACTTC; CDR3aa: CASKNASQVTQYF
d_gene: TRBD1; v_gene: TRBV28; j_gene: TRBJ1-4; abundance: -; CDR3nt: TGTGCCAGCAGCACAGGGGGCAGGAATGAAAAACTGTTTTTT; CDR3aa: CASSTGGRNEKLFF
d_gene: -; v_gene: TRBV4-1; j_gene: TRBJ2-5; abundance: -; CDR3nt: TGCGCCAGCAGCCAAGAGTTTGGCAGGACCCAAGAGACCCAGTACTTC; CDR3aa: CASSQEFGRTQETQYF
d_gene: -; v_gene: TRBV5-1; j_gene: TRBJ2-7; abundance: -; CDR3nt: TGCGCCAGCAGAGATACAGGGTCAGTTGACGAGCAGTACTTC; CDR3aa: CASRDTGSVDEQYF